Below are 13 T cell receptor beta chains sequenced from a single sample in a study of cytomegalovirus exposure and HLA in healthy donors. The PCR used 60 Vbeta and 13 Jbeta primers. Libraries were prepared by immunoSEQ multiplex PCR; TCRdb keeps only in-frame clonotypes and omits some of them. The data contain 100,000 to 150,000 clones, 74% of them singletons. The specimen was PBMCs. The receptor set was obtained from a male donor in good health and CMV-seronegative.

CDR3 DNA: TGTGCCAGCAGCTCGGACCCACCGGGGTTCTCTGAAGCTTTCTTT. Encoded protein: CASSSDPPGFSEAFF. This sequence joins TRBV13 and TRBJ1-1; D is undetermined. The germline CDR1 and CDR2 sequences are PRHDT and FYEKMQ (reference sequence). This CDR3 region has 15 residues. Between the trimmed V and J ends, which lost 4 bases and 6 bases, there was a span of 18 bases. Based on the CDR3 plus reference TRBV13 and TRBJ1-1, the full variable domain is AAGVIQSPRHLIKEKRETATLKCYPIPRHDTVYWYQQGPGQDPQFLISFYEKMQSDKGSIPDRFSAQQFSDYHSELNMSSLELGDSALYFCASSSDPPGFSEAFFGQGTRLTVV.

The gene calls are TRBV21-1 and TRBJ2-6; TRBD1 is taken as the D call from the table, unchecked against the DNA. TRBV21-1 is termed a pseudogene. CDR3 length: 14 residues. The chain's CDR3 is CAQKGDSGANVLTF. Here the CDR3 DNA reads TGTGCCCAGAAAGGGGACTCTGGGGCCAACGTCCTGACTTTC.

This rearrangement joins TRBV4-2 to TRBJ2-7, with D perhaps TRBD1 (6 bases). Germline V lookup: CDR1 LGHNA, CDR2 YNFKEQ. The CDR3 has 14 amino acids. The V end was cut by 1 base, the J end by 11 bases, with 18 bases between. The CDR3 reads CASSQGAGALREYF. The CDR3 DNA follows: TGTGCCAGCAGCCAAGGGGCAGGGGCACTCAGGGAGTACTTC.

The genes are TRBV4-3 and TRBJ1-4, with unresolved D. V was trimmed by 1 base and J by 0 bases, leaving 9 bases between them. This CDR3 has 16 residues. Germline lookup yields CDR1 LGHNA and CDR2 YSLEER. The DNA for the CDR3 is TGCGCCAGCAGCCAAGCGCAGGCCACAACTAATGAAAAACTGTTTTTT. Protein product: CASSQAQATTNEKLFF.

This chain uses TRBV27 with TRBJ2-7, with D maybe TRBD1 (6 bases). The germline gives CDR1 MNHEY, CDR2 SMNVEV (reference sequence). Trimming pared 2 bases from V and 3 bases from J, leaving 11 bases between. This CDR3 region has 14 residues. The CDR3, as DNA: TGTGCCAGCAGTTTAAAACAGGGAATCTACGAGCAGTACTTC. It codes for CASSLKQGIYEQYF.

This chain connects TRBV7-9 to TRBJ2-7; 9 bases line up with TRBD2. This CDR3 is built from 16 residues. With V trimmed by 5 bases and J by 0 bases, 8 bases remained unmatched. Looked up from germline, CDR1 is SEHNR and CDR2 is FQNEAQ (reference sequence). The CDR3 loop is CASSHLAGEFSYEQYF. In DNA form, the CDR3 reads TGTGCCAGCAGCCATTTAGCGGGGGAGTTCTCCTACGAGCAGTACTTC.

This clone was observed a handful of times. The CDR3 spells CASRSRPSNTGELFF. CDR3 nucleotide sequence: TGTGCCAGTAGGTCGCGTCCCTCGAACACCGGGGAGCTGTTTTTT. The chain has TRBV19 and TRBJ2-2; D gene uncertain. The CDR3 has 15 residues. V dropped 6 bases and J dropped 0 bases, with 11 bases sitting between them. CDR1 is LNHDA and CDR2 is SQIVND in the germline V gene (reference sequence).

This clone is a singleton in its sample. The J gene is TRBJ2-1, the V gene TRBV28; TRBD2 matches 9 bases. This CDR3 spans 15 amino acids. Germline CDR1 and CDR2: MDHEN and SYDVKM. V trimming: 6 bases; J trimming: 7 bases; junction bases outside the gene matches: 10. CDR3 bases: TGTGCCAGCAGGGGTAGCGGCGGGAGGGGAAATGAGCAGTTCTTC. It translates to CASRGSGGRGNEQFF.

This clone was observed a handful of times. The chain couples TRBV11-1 to TRBJ2-7; tentatively, D is TRBD1 (5 bases). CDR1 and CDR2 from the germline V gene are SGHAT and FQDESV (reference sequence). V lost 3 bases, J lost 2 bases, and 17 bases lay in between. The CDR3 runs to 16 residues. CDR3 amino acids: CASSFNQGPPPYEQYF. The DNA of the CDR3 is TGTGCCAGCAGCTTCAACCAGGGCCCCCCACCCTACGAGCAGTACTTC.

The genes are TRBV4-3 and TRBJ2-1; the D gene is possibly TRBD1 (5 bases). This CDR3 region has 15 residues. Germline loops: CDR1 LGHNA, CDR2 YSLEER. V dropped 4 bases and J dropped 1 base, with 11 bases sitting between them. CDR3 region: CASSRSRTSYNEQFF. Written as DNA, the CDR3 is TGCGCCAGCAGCCGATCCAGGACATCCTACAATGAGCAGTTCTTC.

This clone appeared once. This chain uses TRBV11-2 with TRBJ2-1; D is undetermined. CDR3 length equals 15 residues. CDR1 and CDR2 (germline): SGHAT, FQNNGV. Trimming removed 4 bases at V and 0 bases at J, with 10 bases between. CDR3 bases: TGTGCCAGCAGCTCCCAGGCCGTCTCCTACAATGAGCAGTTCTTC. Its protein product is CASSSQAVSYNEQFF.

This clone was counted a few times. This chain joins TRBV11-2 and TRBJ2-7, with 10 bases identical to TRBD1. The CDR3 sequence is 13 residues long. V shed 5 bases and J 6 bases; nucleotides not matched to a gene: 4. Germline assignment: CDR1 SGHAT and CDR2 FQNNGV. CDR3 sequence: CASSRDRGAEQYF. Written as DNA, the CDR3 is TGTGCCAGCAGCCGGGACAGGGGTGCCGAGCAGTACTTC.

V and J are TRBV30 and TRBJ1-1; tentatively, D is TRBD1 (5 bases). This CDR3 is 13 amino acids long. With 0 bases removed from V and 5 bases from J, the gap between germline ends came to 10 bases. Germline CDR1 GTSNPN, CDR2 SVGIG (reference sequence). CDR3 sequence: CAWSVGRGTEAFF. The CDR3 coding sequence is TGTGCCTGGAGTGTGGGGAGGGGAACTGAAGCTTTCTTT.